The clone carrying this T cell receptor (beta chain) was seen only a few times. Its antigen is not known. CDR1 and CDR2 from the germline V gene are SNHLY and FYNNEI. This CDR3 spans 14 amino acids. V trimming: 6 bases; J trimming: 8 bases; junction bases outside the gene matches: 9. The data were obtained in a study of cytomegalovirus exposure and HLA in healthy donors. The PCR made use of 60 Vbeta and 13 Jbeta primers. This table comes from immunoSEQ multiplex PCR, and its TCRdb copy is limited to in-frame clones, with some not included. The sample includes approximately 100,000 clones, 70% to 85% of them seen just once. Study observations and caveats: In all likelihood, a cluster of highly shared sequence variants was a sequencing artifact.

This TCR was sampled from a woman under 30 in good health and CMV-seropositive. Input material: PBMCs. The chain is built from TRBV2 and TRBJ1-4; 7 positions match TRBD1. The CDR3 sequence is CASRKTGMAEKLFF. The CDR3, as DNA: TGTGCCAGCAGGAAGACAGGGATGGCAGAAAAACTGTTTTTT.